This note documents a single T cell receptor (beta chain) sequence. The entry originates in a study of T cells in Graves' hyperthyroidism and ophthalmopathy. Patients with ophthalmopathy all had a Clinical Activity Score of at least 3, a NOSPECS grade of at least 4 and duration under 3 months. Uncontrolled infection, other autoimmune disease, pregnancy or lactation excluded patients. The source of the PBMCs was 8.5 to 10 ml of fresh peripheral blood. This CDR3 has 14 residues. From germline, CDR1 is LGHDT and CDR2 YNNKEL (reference sequence). Trimming took off 0 bases at V and 7 bases at J, with 9 bases between the two ends. RNA transcripts provided the source from which TCR beta CDR3 regions were amplified. TCR CDR3 underwent first-round RT-PCR with the HTBI primer set. TCRdb re-called the multiplex PCR reads through MiXCR, storing one row per CDR3 protein. The sample lists about 640,000 distinct CDR3 sequences; about 20% were seen once.

The J gene is TRBJ2-2, the V gene TRBV3-1; D is ambiguous. This receptor was taken from a man aged 30 to 45 with Graves' ophthalmopathy. The specimen was blood. In DNA, the CDR3 is TGTGCCAGCAGCCAAGATACAGACATCGGGGAGCTGTTTTTT. Amino acid sequence: CASSQDTDIGELFF.